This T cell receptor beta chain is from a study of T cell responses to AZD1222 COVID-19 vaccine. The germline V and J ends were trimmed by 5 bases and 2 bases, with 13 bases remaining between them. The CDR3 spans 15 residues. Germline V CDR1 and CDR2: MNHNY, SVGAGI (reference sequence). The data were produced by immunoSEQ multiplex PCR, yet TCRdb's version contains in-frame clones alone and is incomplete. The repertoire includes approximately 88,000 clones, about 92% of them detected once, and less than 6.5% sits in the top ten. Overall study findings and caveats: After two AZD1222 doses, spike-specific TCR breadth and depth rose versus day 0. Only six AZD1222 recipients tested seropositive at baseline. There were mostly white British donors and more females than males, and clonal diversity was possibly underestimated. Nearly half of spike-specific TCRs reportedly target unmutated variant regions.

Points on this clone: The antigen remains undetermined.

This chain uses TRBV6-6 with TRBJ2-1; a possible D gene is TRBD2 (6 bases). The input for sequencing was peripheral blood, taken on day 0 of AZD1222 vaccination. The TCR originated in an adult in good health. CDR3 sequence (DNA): TGTGCCAGCAGTCCCACGGGAGATACCTACAATGAGCAGTTCTTC. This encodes CASSPTGDTYNEQFF.